The sequence of this T cell receptor (beta chain) was determined in a study of Ad26.COV2.S vaccination and SARS-CoV-2 variants. The ends were cut back, 9 bases at V and 1 base at J, with 12 bases in the middle. Germline CDR1 and CDR2: LGHNT and FRNRAP. The CDR3 consists of 14 residues. The treatment: some 20 received Ad26.COV2.S at low or high dose, single or two shots; roughly five received placebo; per-sample allocation not given. Vaccine and placebo recipients were sampled on day 63 after the first injection. This table comes from immunoSEQ multiplex PCR, and its TCRdb copy is limited to in-frame clones, with some not included. Of fewer than 600,000 clones in the sample, 80% to 90% are singletons; the top ten hold 1.7%.

Here the sequenced sample was peripheral blood, taken in a trial of Ad26.COV2.S vaccine versus placebo. The chain joins TRBV12-5 to TRBJ2-2; D may be TRBD2 (6 bases). This TCR was recovered from a person aged 18-65 years who received the Ad26.COV2.S COVID-19 vaccine or a placebo. The CDR3 nucleotides are TGTGCTAGCTCGGGCGGGGAGAACACCGGGGAGCTGTTTTTT. It encodes CASSGGENTGELFF.